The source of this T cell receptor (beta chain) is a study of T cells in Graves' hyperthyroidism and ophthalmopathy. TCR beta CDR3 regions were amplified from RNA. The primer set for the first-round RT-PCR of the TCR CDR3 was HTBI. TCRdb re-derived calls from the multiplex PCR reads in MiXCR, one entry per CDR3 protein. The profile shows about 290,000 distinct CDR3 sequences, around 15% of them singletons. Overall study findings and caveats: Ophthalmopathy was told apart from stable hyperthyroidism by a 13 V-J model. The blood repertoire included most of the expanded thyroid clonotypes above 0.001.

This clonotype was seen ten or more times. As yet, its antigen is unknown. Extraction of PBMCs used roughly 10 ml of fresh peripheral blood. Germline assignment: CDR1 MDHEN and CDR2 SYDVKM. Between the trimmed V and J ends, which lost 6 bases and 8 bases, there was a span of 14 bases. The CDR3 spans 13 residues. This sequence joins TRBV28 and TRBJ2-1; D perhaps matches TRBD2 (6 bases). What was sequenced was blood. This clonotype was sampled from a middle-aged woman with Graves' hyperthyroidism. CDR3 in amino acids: CASSHGGPYEQFF. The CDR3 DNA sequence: TGTGCCAGCAGCCACGGAGGGCCCTATGAGCAGTTCTTC.